Following are 29 T cell receptor beta chains from one sample sequenced in a study of identical twins. TCRdb recomputed calls from the 5' RACE reads with MiXCR, one row per CDR3 protein. The sample includes 400,000 to 550,000 distinct CDR3 sequences, about 20% of them seen just once. A further study also used this sample, focusing on T cells expressing NK-cell markers.

The sequenced material came from CD4+ T cells sorted from blood. These receptors all stem from a woman under 30 in good health.

V usage is TRBV6-2 or TRBV6-3 and J usage is TRBJ2-1; 11 bases agree with TRBD2. The CDR3 spans 15 residues. Germline V gene data show CDR1 as MNHEY and CDR2 as SVGEGT. The ends lost 8 bases at V and 7 bases at J; junction bases unmatched: 10. The CDR3 sequence: CASGPSGRTRNEQFF. CDR3 sequence (DNA): TGTGCCAGCGGACCTAGCGGGAGGACGCGTAATGAGCAGTTCTTC.

The V gene is TRBV20-1, the J gene TRBJ2-7; no clear D. Per germline, CDR1 DFQATT and CDR2 SNEGSKA (reference sequence). V shed 5 bases and J shed 3 bases, with 17 bases lying between them. This CDR3 spans 14 amino acids. The CDR3 DNA is TGCAGTGCTCAACCTGCGACATCTTTCTACGAGCAGTACTTC. This sequence encodes CSAQPATSFYEQYF.

This rearrangement joins TRBV20-1 to TRBJ2-1; 8 nucleotides align to TRBD2. Germline V gene sequence: CDR1 DFQATT, CDR2 SNEGSKA (reference sequence). The CDR3 extends over 15 amino acids. J was trimmed by 0 bases and V by 3 bases; bases with no gene match: 4. The CDR3, as DNA: TGCAGTGCTAGCGGGGGGGGGTACTCCTACAATGAGCAGTTCTTC. It codes for CSASGGGYSYNEQFF.

V gene TRBV4-1 combines with J gene TRBJ2-2; TRBD1 aligns across 7 bases. V lost 1 base, J lost 2 bases, and 4 bases stayed unmatched. This CDR3 is built from 16 residues. The V gene's germline CDR1 is MGHRA and CDR2 YSYEKL. Here the CDR3 reads CASSQGGTANTGELFF. CDR3 coding DNA: TGCGCCAGCAGCCAAGGGGGGACAGCAAACACCGGGGAGCTGTTTTTT.

This clonotype was recorded only once. The chain's CDR3 is CASSLEFSGVNEQFF. CDR3 DNA sequence: TGTGCCAGCAGCTTAGAGTTTAGCGGGGTAAATGAGCAGTTCTTC. The gene calls are TRBV7-9 and TRBJ2-1; TRBD2 matches at 8 bases. This CDR3 comprises 15 residues. CDR1 is SEHNR, CDR2 FQNEAQ, per germline (reference sequence). V shed 1 base and J 7 bases; nucleotides not matched to a gene: 6.

The rearrangement joins TRBV7-9 to TRBJ2-2; D gene ambiguous. The V gene's germline CDR1 is SEHNR and CDR2 FQNEAQ (reference sequence). Trimming took off 1 base at V and 11 bases at J, with 14 bases between the two ends. The CDR3 length is 14 residues. CDR3 protein: CASSLVRSQDELFF. DNA for the CDR3: TGTGCCAGCAGCTTAGTGAGGTCCCAGGACGAGCTGTTTTTT.

This clonotype was detected a few times. The V call is TRBV27, the J call TRBJ2-1; TRBD2 is a possible D gene (5 bases). The V gene's germline CDR1 is MNHEY and CDR2 SMNVEV (reference sequence). V lost 5 bases, J lost 1 base, and 12 bases lay in between. The CDR3 covers 15 residues. CDR3 loop: CASSPRRQSYNEQFF. In DNA, the CDR3 is TGTGCCAGCAGTCCTCGGAGGCAGTCCTACAATGAGCAGTTCTTC.

This clonotype came up a few times. The chain combines TRBV12-3 or TRBV12-4 with TRBJ2-1; D unclear. V was shortened by 5 bases and J by 12 bases, with 14 bases between the two germline ends. This CDR3 spans 12 amino acids. CDR3 sequence reads: CASSQGFTSQFF. CDR3 sequence (DNA): TGTGCCAGCAGTCAAGGCTTCACCTCGCAGTTCTTC.

V and J are TRBV5-1 and TRBJ1-2, with D maybe TRBD1 (6 bases). Per the germline V gene, CDR1 is SGHRS and CDR2 is YFSETQ. The germline V and J ends were trimmed by 0 bases and 6 bases, with 12 bases remaining between them. The CDR3 consists of 14 residues. CDR3 loop: CASSLAGAGDGYTF. The CDR3 DNA reads as TGCGCCAGCAGCTTGGCAGGGGCAGGTGATGGCTACACCTTC. The full variable domain, rest sourced from reference TRBV5-1 and TRBJ1-2, is KAGVTQTPRYLIKTRGQQVTLSCSPISGHRSVSWYQQTPGQGLQFLFEYFSETQRNKGNFPGRFSGRQFSNSRSEMNVSTLELGDSALYLCASSLAGAGDGYTFGSGTRLTVV.

The chain links TRBV7-9 to TRBJ2-7; D perhaps matches TRBD1 (6 bases). Looked up from germline, CDR1 is SEHNR and CDR2 is FQNEAQ (reference sequence). This CDR3 is 14 amino acids long. V was pared by 5 bases and J by 0 bases, with 11 bases between. The CDR3 region has the DNA TGTGCCAGCAGCGAGGACAGTAGCTCCTACGAGCAGTACTTC. This encodes CASSEDSSSYEQYF.

This clonotype has at least ten counts. The V and J genes are TRBV7-6 and TRBJ2-1; the match to TRBD1 covers 7 bases. Looked up from germline, CDR1 is SGHVS and CDR2 is FNYEAQ. The CDR3 is 16 amino acids. The trim removed 3 bases at V and 9 bases at J, leaving 14 bases unmatched. The CDR3 loop reads CASSFWTGSPQGEQFF. The CDR3 DNA sequence: TGTGCCAGCAGCTTCTGGACAGGTTCTCCACAGGGTGAGCAGTTCTTC.

V usage is TRBV6-1 and J usage is TRBJ1-6, with D maybe TRBD1 (5 bases). V lost 0 bases and J lost 10, with 13 bases in between. Germline V gene lookup returns CDR1 MNHNS and CDR2 SASEGT. The CDR3 is 15 residues long. CDR3 region: CASSEARTGGSPLHF. The CDR3 DNA is TGTGCCAGCAGTGAAGCGCGAACAGGAGGATCACCCCTCCACTTT.

The genes are TRBV5-1 and TRBJ2-4; 12 nucleotides line up with TRBD2. This CDR3 has 15 residues. With 4 bases clipped from V and 7 bases from J, the junction kept 6 bases outside the gene matches. Germline V gene data show CDR1 as SGHRS and CDR2 as YFSETQ. CDR3 protein: CASSPGLAGTNIQYF. DNA of the CDR3: TGCGCCAGCAGCCCCGGACTAGCGGGGACTAACATTCAGTACTTC.

This clonotype appeared a few times. The chain is built from TRBV5-1 and TRBJ2-6; no reliable D call. Between the trimmed V and J ends, which lost 3 bases and 4 bases, there was a span of 11 bases. The germline CDR1 and CDR2 sequences are SGHRS and YFSETQ. This CDR3 spans 15 amino acids. CDR3 in DNA: TGCGCCAGCAGCTCCGCCCCGTTGGGGGCCAACGTCCTGACTTTC. It yields the protein CASSSAPLGANVLTF.

This clonotype was recorded a few times. For the CDR3, the DNA is TGTGCCAGCAGCATCGGACAGGGCTACGAGCAGTACTTC. Translated: CASSIGQGYEQYF. V usage is TRBV7-2 and J usage is TRBJ2-7; 8 bases fit TRBD1. The CDR3 length is 13 residues. The V gene end was trimmed by 5 bases and the J gene end by 3 bases; junction bases not matched to a gene: 3. Per germline, CDR1 SGHTA and CDR2 FQGNSA.

The chain uses TRBV27 and TRBJ2-1, with D perhaps being TRBD1 or TRBD2 (5 bases each). The CDR3 consists of 13 residues. From germline, CDR1 is MNHEY and CDR2 SMNVEV (reference sequence). V was pared by 8 bases and J by 7 bases, with 15 bases between. The CDR3 DNA reads as TGTGCCAGCCGCGAACTAGAGGGGAATGAGCAGTTCTTC. Translated, it gives CASRELEGNEQFF.

The chain couples TRBV12-3 or TRBV12-4 to TRBJ2-1; D might be TRBD2 (6 bases). CDR3 size: 13 residues. The V end was cut by 7 bases, the J end by 12 bases, with 19 bases between. This CDR3 is CASNPGLKFAQFF. The CDR3 bases are TGTGCCAGCAACCCGGGACTCAAGTTTGCGCAGTTCTTC.

The chain uses TRBV5-1 and TRBJ1-2; no firm D call. The CDR3 extends over 15 amino acids. Trimming removed 1 base at V and 7 bases at J, with 17 bases between. The germline V gene encodes CDR1 SGHRS and CDR2 YFSETQ. DNA for the CDR3: TGCGCCAGCAGCTTGTTGTGGGCACAGAGTGGTGGCTACACCTTC. It is translated as CASSLLWAQSGGYTF.

The gene calls are TRBV5-1 and TRBJ2-1, with 8 positions matching TRBD2. V was pared by 0 bases and J by 9 bases, with 8 bases of the junction left unmatched. This CDR3 has 15 residues. The V gene's germline CDR1 is SGHRS and CDR2 YFSETQ. CDR3 DNA sequence: TGCGCCAGCAGCTTGGTCACTAGCGGCCCTGTTGAGCAGTTCTTC. Its protein product is CASSLVTSGPVEQFF.

This clonotype was counted a few times. V gene TRBV12-3 or TRBV12-4 combines with J gene TRBJ1-1; the D is unclear. V lost 8 bases to trimming and J lost 0 bases, with 13 bases between them. CDR3 length equals 14 residues. Here the CDR3 DNA reads TGTGCCAGCCTGCTTGAAGTCCTGAACACTGAAGCTTTCTTT. Translation gives CASLLEVLNTEAFF.

The chain has TRBV5-1 and TRBJ1-2; D perhaps matches TRBD1 (6 bases). Trimming pared 0 bases from V and 2 bases from J, leaving 11 bases between. Germline V gene lookup returns CDR1 SGHRS and CDR2 YFSETQ. The CDR3 sequence is 15 residues long. CDR3 in amino acids: CASSLGRGYNYGYTF. The CDR3 DNA reads as TGCGCCAGCAGCTTGGGCAGGGGATACAACTATGGCTACACCTTC.

This clonotype was detected a few times. V usage is TRBV12-3 or TRBV12-4 and J usage is TRBJ1-2; 8 nucleotides line up with TRBD1. Losses at the gene ends were 5 bases for V and 7 bases for J; bases not matched to a gene: 3. The CDR3 loop spans 12 amino acids. Here the CDR3 reads CASSEDRAGYTF. The DNA of the CDR3 is TGTGCCAGCAGTGAGGACAGGGCTGGCTACACCTTC.

This chain links TRBV20-1 with TRBJ2-1; no definite D call. The CDR3 is 17 amino acids. In germline, CDR1 is DFQATT, CDR2 SNEGSKA (reference sequence). V was clipped by 1 base and J by 9 bases, with 25 bases between them. CDR3 nucleotide sequence: TGCAGTGCTAGAGTTGCTTTGCTGAACCCTTTGTTGGGTGAGCAGTTCTTC. The encoded protein is CSARVALLNPLLGEQFF.

The V gene is TRBV30, the J gene TRBJ1-1; the D gene is possibly TRBD1 (5 bases). Trimming stripped 4 bases from V and 7 bases from J, with 16 bases between. The CDR3 has 13 amino acids. Looked up from germline, CDR1 is GTSNPN and CDR2 is SVGIG (reference sequence). The CDR3 sequence is CAWNPQGSGEAFF. CDR3 in DNA: TGTGCCTGGAATCCCCAGGGTTCGGGTGAAGCTTTCTTT.

There are a few counts of this clonotype. The genes are TRBV27 and TRBJ2-3; either TRBD1 or TRBD2 may supply D (5 bases each). Germline values: CDR1 MNHEY, CDR2 SMNVEV (reference sequence). Between the trimmed V and J ends, which lost 8 bases and 8 bases, there was a span of 17 bases. There are 13 residues in the CDR3. CDR3 protein: CASGALAIGTQYF. In nucleotides, the CDR3 is TGTGCCAGCGGGGCCCTAGCCATTGGTACGCAGTATTTT.

Only a few counts were recorded for this clonotype. This chain connects TRBV6-5 to TRBJ2-3; no reliable D call. Trimming stripped 0 bases from V and 3 bases from J, with 19 bases between. The V gene's germline CDR1 is MNHEY and CDR2 SVGAGI. The CDR3 spans 18 residues. DNA for the CDR3: TGTGCCAGCAGTTACTCGCGGCTCCGGACCCAAGGGACAGATACGCAGTATTTT. Amino acid sequence: CASSYSRLRTQGTDTQYF.

This clonotype was observed a handful of times. The chain joins TRBV10-3 to TRBJ2-3; D is unclear. V gave up 0 bases and J gave up 5 bases, with 3 bases separating them. Germline values: CDR1 ENHRY, CDR2 SYGVKD. The CDR3 consists of 12 residues. DNA for the CDR3: TGTGCCATCAGTGAGTCAGAAGATACGCAGTATTTT. Its protein is CAISESEDTQYF.

The rearrangement uses TRBV14 and TRBJ1-6; no clear D. Deletions cut 2 bases from V and 7 bases from J, with 6 bases between. The germline gives CDR1 SGHDN, CDR2 FVKESK. The CDR3 length is 13 residues. The CDR3 region is CASSQTRNSPLHF. CDR3 bases: TGTGCCAGCAGCCAAACTAGGAATTCACCCCTCCACTTT.

The V call is TRBV6-1, the J call TRBJ2-1; possible D gene TRBD2, 6 bases. The CDR3 covers 14 residues. Trimming took 6 bases from V and 0 from J, leaving 9 bases between them. The germline V gene encodes CDR1 MNHNS and CDR2 SASEGT. As DNA, the CDR3 is TGTGCCAGCAGGGCGGACTACTCCTACAATGAGCAGTTCTTC. It yields the protein CASRADYSYNEQFF.